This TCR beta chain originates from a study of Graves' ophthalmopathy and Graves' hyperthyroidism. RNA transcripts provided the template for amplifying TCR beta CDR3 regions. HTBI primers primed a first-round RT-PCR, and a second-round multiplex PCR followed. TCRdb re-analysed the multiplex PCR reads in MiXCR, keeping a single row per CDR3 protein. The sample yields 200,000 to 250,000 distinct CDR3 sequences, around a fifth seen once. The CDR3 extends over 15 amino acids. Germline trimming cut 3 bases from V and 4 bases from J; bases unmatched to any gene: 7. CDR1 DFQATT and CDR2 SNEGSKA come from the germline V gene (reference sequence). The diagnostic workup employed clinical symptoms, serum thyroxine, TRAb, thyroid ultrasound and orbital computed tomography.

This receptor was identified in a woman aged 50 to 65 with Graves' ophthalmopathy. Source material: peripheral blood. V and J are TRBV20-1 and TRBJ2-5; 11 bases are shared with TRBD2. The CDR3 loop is CSARAGLAERETQYF. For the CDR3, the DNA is TGCAGTGCTAGGGCGGGACTAGCGGAGAGAGAGACCCAGTACTTC.